These 12 T cell receptor beta chains came from one sample sequenced in a study of T cells in localized non-small cell lung cancer. Clones were read by immunoSEQ multiplex PCR, and TCRdb kept only the in-frame ones, dropping some. Of about 13,000 clones listed, roughly 82% were seen once; the top ten hold about 26%. Sequenced material: peripheral blood, taken before any cancer treatment. These receptors originate from a male donor aged 60 or over with stage I squamous cell lung carcinoma.

V usage is TRBV28 and J usage is TRBJ1-2; 7 nucleotides agree with TRBD1. V shed 8 bases, J shed 4 bases, and the junction held 13 bases outside the gene matches. This CDR3 has 15 residues. Germline CDR1 reads MDHEN; CDR2 reads SYDVKM. The chain's CDR3 is CASRKAPTGSYGYTF. The CDR3 DNA reads as TGTGCCAGCCGGAAGGCCCCGACAGGGAGCTATGGCTACACCTTC.

The chain uses TRBV27 and TRBJ1-5, with D possibly being TRBD1 (6 bases). CDR1 MNHEY and CDR2 SMNVEV come from the germline V gene (reference sequence). CDR3 size: 14 residues. Trimming shortened V by 6 bases and J by 4 bases, and 13 bases separated the two germline ends. CDR3 coding DNA: TGTGCCAGCAGCACAACAGGGTTGAATCAGCCCCAGCATTTT. Encoded protein: CASSTTGLNQPQHF.

The chain has TRBV2 and TRBJ2-1, with a tentative D call TRBD2 (6 bases). The CDR3 loop spans 14 amino acids. Germline lookup yields CDR1 SNHLY and CDR2 FYNNEI. V was pared by 10 bases and J by 0 bases, with 13 bases between. The chain's CDR3 is CATGTGLSYNEQFF. CDR3 in DNA: TGTGCCACCGGAACGGGACTCTCCTACAATGAGCAGTTCTTC. The full variable domain, in which reference TRBV2 and TRBJ2-1 provide the parts outside the CDR3, is EPEVTQTPSHQVTQMGQEVILRCVPISNHLYFYWYRQILGQKVEFLVSFYNNEISEKSEIFDDQFSVERPDGSNFTLKIRSTKLEDSAMYFCATGTGLSYNEQFFGPGTRLTVL.

V usage is TRBV27 and J usage is TRBJ2-7; D may be TRBD2 (6 bases). Trimming removed 6 bases at V and 0 bases at J, with 15 bases between. This CDR3 has 15 residues. Germline CDR1 MNHEY, CDR2 SMNVEV (reference sequence). CDR3 DNA sequence: TGTGCCAGCAGCACACTAGCACAACGCTCCTACGAGCAGTACTTC. Amino acids: CASSTLAQRSYEQYF.

This chain uses TRBV10-3 with TRBJ2-1; 9 bases agree with TRBD1. V lost 4 bases, J lost 9 bases, and 13 bases stayed unmatched. Germline CDR1 ENHRY, CDR2 SYGVKD. The CDR3 length is 16 residues. The CDR3 region is CAISVSRQGVSGEQFF. CDR3 nucleotides: TGTGCCATCAGTGTATCGAGACAGGGGGTATCGGGTGAGCAGTTCTTC.

The rearrangement joins TRBV5-1 to TRBJ2-7, with 7 nucleotides matching TRBD2. CDR3 length: 14 amino acids. V gave up 2 bases and J gave up 4 bases; unmatched junction bases: 6. Germline CDR1 SGHRS, CDR2 YFSETQ. The CDR3 bases are TGCGCCAGCAGCTTTAGCGGGTACCCTTACGAGCAGTACTTC. Protein sequence: CASSFSGYPYEQYF.

V and J are TRBV5-1 and TRBJ2-5, with 8 nucleotides matching TRBD1. Germline CDR1 reads SGHRS; CDR2 reads YFSETQ. J was trimmed by 5 bases and V by 1 base; bases with no gene match: 4. This CDR3 region has 14 residues. The CDR3 DNA sequence: TGCGCCAGCAGCTTGACAGGGGGTAGGGAGACCCAGTACTTC. Translation gives CASSLTGGRETQYF.

The CDR3 loop reads CASSLDLSGYRYTF. The CDR3 DNA sequence: TGCGCCAGCAGCTTGGATCTCTCAGGGTACCGCTACACCTTC. The chain has TRBV5-1 and TRBJ1-2; D possibly corresponds to TRBD1 (5 bases). The germline CDR1 and CDR2 sequences are SGHRS and YFSETQ. CDR3 size: 14 residues. The V and J ends lost 0 bases and 9 bases respectively, with 15 bases between them.

V gene TRBV30 combines with J gene TRBJ1-4; D unclear. The length of the CDR3 is 13 residues. Trimming took 4 bases from V and 0 from J, leaving 6 bases between them. CDR1 is GTSNPN, CDR2 SVGIG, per germline (reference sequence). CDR3 protein: CAWNLATNEKLFF. The CDR3 region has the DNA TGTGCCTGGAACCTCGCAACTAATGAAAAACTGTTTTTT.

The chain is built from TRBV4-1 and TRBJ1-2, with a possible D match to TRBD1 (5 bases). The germline V and J ends were trimmed by 3 bases and 3 bases, with 14 bases remaining between them. The CDR3 totals 15 residues. The germline gives CDR1 MGHRA, CDR2 YSYEKL. CDR3 in amino acids: CASSQAPGGDYGYTF. The CDR3 DNA sequence: TGCGCCAGCAGCCAGGCCCCCGGAGGGGACTATGGCTACACCTTC.

The chain uses TRBV5-1 and TRBJ2-5; D not certain. V was cut by 5 bases and J by 2 bases, with 13 bases left in between. The CDR3 contains 14 residues. The germline CDR1 and CDR2 sequences are SGHRS and YFSETQ. The CDR3 nucleotides are TGCGCCAGCAGACCAACCACAGCACAAGAGACCCAGTACTTC. Encoded protein: CASRPTTAQETQYF.

The rearrangement links TRBV2 to TRBJ2-5; 11 bases are a match to TRBD2. Germline lookup yields CDR1 SNHLY and CDR2 FYNNEI. The CDR3 has 14 residues. The J segment lost 9 bases and the V segment lost 6 bases, leaving 9 bases of the junction unmatched. The CDR3 nucleotides are TGTGCCAGCAGACCAACTAGCGGGAGTTGGGCCCAGTACTTC. It codes for CASRPTSGSWAQYF. Based on the CDR3 plus reference TRBV2 and TRBJ2-5, the full variable domain is EPEVTQTPSHQVTQMGQEVILRCVPISNHLYFYWYRQILGQKVEFLVSFYNNEISEKSEIFDDQFSVERPDGSNFTLKIRSTKLEDSAMYFCASRPTSGSWAQYFGPGTRLLVL.